This note documents a single T cell receptor (beta chain) sequence. What it recognizes is unknown. Hyperthyroidism was newly diagnosed in patients aged 18 to 65 (duration under 2 months). In germline, CDR1 is LNHDA, CDR2 SQIVND (reference sequence). The length of the CDR3 is 15 residues. V lost 5 bases to trimming and J lost 5 bases; unmatched junction nucleotides: 10. The sample comes from a study of T cells in Graves' hyperthyroidism and ophthalmopathy. Findings and caveats of the study: The model identified upcoming ophthalmopathy a median about 6.5 months ahead of onset. Among clonotypes expanded in thyroid above 0.001, most were also found in blood.

The investigators amplified TCR beta CDR3 regions from RNA transcripts. Carried out on the TCR CDR3, a first-round RT-PCR used the HTBI primer set. Each CDR3 protein is one row after TCRdb ran MiXCR on the multiplex PCR reads. Of about 420,000 distinct CDR3 sequences listed, around a sixth are singletons. The clonotype originates from a woman aged 18-35 years with Graves' hyperthyroidism. Material: blood. The chain uses TRBV19 and TRBJ2-5; 8 nucleotides agree with TRBD1. The DNA for the CDR3 is TGTGCCAGTAGTCGTGACAGGGGACAACCGGAGACCCAGTACTTC. This sequence encodes CASSRDRGQPETQYF.